This T cell receptor (beta chain) was found in a study of shared clonotypes between healthy human individuals (dated by TCRdb to the early 2020s). With respect to the entire study: A couple of women and a few men aged 18 to 49 years were included in the cohort. For each donor, three plates each were used for CD4 naive and CD4 memory, two plates were used for CD8 naive, and one plate was used for CD8 memory. Different laboratories and diverse techniques were used to prepare libraries and sequence TCR repertoires, to increase sequencing depth and limit assay-specific biases. Leukapheresis yielded between about 0.85 and 10 billion PBMCs per donor. To estimate repertoire size and how much clonotype sharing occurs between individuals, the study deeply sequenced the blood TCR repertoires of about five healthy adults.

Using the deep immunoSEQ assay, TCR CDR3 regions were amplified from genomic DNA by multiplex PCR. Extracted genomic DNA from each cell subset was spread evenly across all wells of several immunoSEQ 96-well plates, with each plate serving as a replicate. For sorted subsets, roughly 200 ng genomic DNA, equal to some 30,000 T cell genomes, was loaded into each replicate PCR. Purified libraries were measured with a Qubit 3.0 fluorometer, size-checked on a Bioanalyzer 2100, and measured again with the KAPA Library Quantification kit. Every immunoSEQ 96-well plate was sequenced on a separate single-read 150-cycle Illumina NextSeq 550 flow cell. On the study's bioinformatics: Because only junctional sequences without quality scores were contained in the immunoSEQ output, filtering matching that applied to full-length reads could not be performed. To assign V/J genes and CDR3, sequences were annotated using PyIR, a Python wrapper for IgBLAST v1.9, with IMGT germline references. Reads with weak V/J assignments (E-value above 1e-6), missing CDR3, stop codons, out-of-frame junctions, or ambiguous translated residues were removed. V3J clonotypes were defined as sequences sharing the same inferred V gene, J gene, and CDR3 amino acid sequence. The percentage overlap between two repertoires was calculated by dividing the number of shared unique clonotypes by the size of the smaller repertoire. Richness of each repertoire was evaluated using RTK rarefaction, the Chao1 estimator, and Recon v2.1 estimates of unobserved clonotypes. Generation probabilities were computed with OLGA for all TCRbeta clonotypes obtained by the gDNA method from a few donors. The table comes from immuneACCESS by way of TCRdb, which keeps in-frame sequences with V and J called. Part of the clones is missing from these tables; in studies checked, under half for an unresolved V gene and the rest for unknown reasons. V, J and clone size reflect that table, while D and trimming were determined from the DNA. For this sample there are 90,000 to 130,000 clones; about 63% appear just once. The ten biggest clones cover approximately 23% of the sample.

Donors were healthy HIV-negative adults with no recently reported acute infections or vaccinations. Only Caucasian adults living in Nashville, Tennessee, USA were represented among the donors. CD8 memory samples were composed of magnetically selected CD45RO+ cells combined with CCR7-negative CD45RA+ effector memory (TemRA) cells. Blood was collected by leukapheresis, and PBMCs were isolated by Ficoll-Histopaque density gradient centrifugation and then cryopreserved in liquid nitrogen vapor phase. Analytical flow cytometry was used to check the purity and quantity of every magnetically sorted T cell population. Genomic DNA was isolated from every sorted fraction and measured by UV absorbance on a Nanodrop 2000c. This clone was detected ten times or more. Its cognate antigen has yet to be identified. Qualities for individual bases were not recorded, and no much larger clone is one base off. V is shortened by 2 bases, J by 4 bases, and the region joining them spans 21 bases. The CDR3, cysteine through phenylalanine, is 16 amino acids long. This entry keeps only the CDR3 DNA: 48 bases, framed from base 1. The germline V gene yields SQVTM for CDR1 and ANQGSEA for CDR2.

The paper as a whole reports these results and caveats: Pairwise subsampling led to the expectation that sequencing depth would affect the degree of clonotype sharing among donors. The small number of donors limited the genetic and exposure-history diversity represented. Sharing across a handful of donors was observed for approximately 5% of naive CD4, 3% to 3.5% of naive CD8, 2% to 2.5% of memory CD4, and over 0.3% of memory CD8 clonotypes. Larger estimated clonotype richness was generally found for naive subsets than for memory subsets. Only blood was sampled, and tissue TCR repertoires likely differ from those in blood. Even with the large sequencing depth, rarefaction of the sorted-subset datasets indicated that sequencing was incomplete. Compared with non-shared clonotypes, clonotypes shared by all four sorted-subset donors had higher generation probabilities.

This receptor was taken from a woman aged 25-40 years in good health. The sequencing sample was made of memory CD8+ T cells sorted from blood. Per the publication, the cell subset or site label means: CD45RO+ cells pooled with CCR7-negative TemRA cells. This receptor chain uses TRBV29-1 and TRBJ2-7, with a weak D call of TRBD1 (5 bases match). The DNA sequence follows: TGCAGCGTTGAACTCGCTGGGGCAGGGAAGAGATACGAGCAGTACTTC. Its protein is CSVELAGAGKRYEQYF.